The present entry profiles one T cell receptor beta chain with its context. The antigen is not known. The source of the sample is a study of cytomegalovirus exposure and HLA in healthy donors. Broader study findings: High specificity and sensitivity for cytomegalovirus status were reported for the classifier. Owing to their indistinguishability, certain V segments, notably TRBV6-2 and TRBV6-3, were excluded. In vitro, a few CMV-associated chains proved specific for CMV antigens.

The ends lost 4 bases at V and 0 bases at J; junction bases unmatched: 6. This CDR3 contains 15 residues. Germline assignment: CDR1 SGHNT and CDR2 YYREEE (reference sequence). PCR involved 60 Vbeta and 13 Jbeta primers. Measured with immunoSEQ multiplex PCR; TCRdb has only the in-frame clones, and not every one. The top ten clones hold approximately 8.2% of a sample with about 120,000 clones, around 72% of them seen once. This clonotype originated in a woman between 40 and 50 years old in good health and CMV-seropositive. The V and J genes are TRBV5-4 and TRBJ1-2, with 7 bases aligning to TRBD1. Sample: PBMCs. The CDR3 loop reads CASSLGQASNYGYTF. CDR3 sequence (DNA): TGTGCCAGCAGCCTAGGACAGGCGTCTAACTATGGCTACACCTTC.